This T cell receptor beta chain was profiled in a study of cytomegalovirus exposure and HLA in healthy donors. The V and J ends lost 3 bases and 4 bases respectively, with 4 bases between them. The CDR3 length is 11 residues. Germline V CDR1 and CDR2: MNHNS, SASEGT. The study, taken as a whole, reports: Accurate predictions that matched the HLA-A and HLA-B alleles of most subjects were reportedly made from TCR beta sequences. TCR beta V segments were, for the most part, productive about 87% or about 30% of the time in an earlier analysis.

Remarks on this clone: What it binds is unknown.

In nominal health when sampled, donors likely had unrecorded immune exposures nonetheless. The PCR used 60 Vbeta and 13 Jbeta primers. Here immunoSEQ multiplex PCR was the method, and the copy in TCRdb shows in-frame clones only, minus some. The data show roughly 200,000 clones, with roughly 74% seen just once and less than 3.5% held by the top ten. The receptor's source is a female donor in good health and CMV-seronegative. The chain joins TRBV6-1 to TRBJ2-7; D gene unclear. Sequences were obtained from PBMCs. The CDR3 sequence is CASSDQYEQYF. CDR3 in DNA: TGTGCCAGCAGTGACCAATACGAGCAGTACTTC.